This T cell receptor (beta chain) was captured by sequencing in a study of blood T cells in healthy people across ages. A second PCR, run for about 7 to 11 cycles, used a sample-barcoded 5' primer plus a J-beta primer mix. TCRdb processed the 5' RACE reads anew with MiXCR; each CDR3 protein has one entry. Here the sample spans hundreds of thousands of distinct CDR3 sequences, about 24% being singletons. The table lists this clonotype with a few counts. Per the germline V gene, CDR1 is SGDLS and CDR2 is YYNGEE. V was clipped by 3 bases and J by 9 bases; unmatched bases: 12. The CDR3 is 16 residues long. This sample was also put to use in a study of T cells of mothers and their children.

Sample: blood. The rearrangement uses TRBV9 and TRBJ2-1, with 10 bases identical to TRBD2. This receptor was identified in a boy younger than 18 in good health. The CDR3 is CASSGPSSGRTGEQFF. CDR3 bases: TGTGCCAGCAGCGGGCCCTCTAGCGGGAGAACCGGTGAGCAGTTCTTC.